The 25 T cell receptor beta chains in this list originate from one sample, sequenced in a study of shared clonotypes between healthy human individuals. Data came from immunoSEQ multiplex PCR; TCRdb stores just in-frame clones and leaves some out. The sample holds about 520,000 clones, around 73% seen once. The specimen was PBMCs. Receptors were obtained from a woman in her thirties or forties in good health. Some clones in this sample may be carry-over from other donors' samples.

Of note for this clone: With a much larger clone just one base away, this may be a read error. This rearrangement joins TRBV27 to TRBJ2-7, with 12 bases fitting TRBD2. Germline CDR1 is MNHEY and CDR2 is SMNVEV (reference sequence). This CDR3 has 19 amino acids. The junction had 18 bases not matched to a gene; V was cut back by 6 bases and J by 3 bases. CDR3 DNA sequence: TGTGCCAGCAGCCCCTCCGAGACTAGCGGGAGTCCCTTCTTCTACGAGCAGTACTTC. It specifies CASSPSETSGSPFFYEQYF.

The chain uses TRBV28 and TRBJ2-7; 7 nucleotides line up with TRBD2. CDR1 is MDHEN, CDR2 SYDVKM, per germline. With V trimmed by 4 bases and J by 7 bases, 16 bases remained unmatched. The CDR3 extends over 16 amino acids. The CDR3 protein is CASSSGRTSELWEQYF. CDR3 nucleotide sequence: TGTGCCAGCAGTTCTGGGAGGACTAGTGAATTGTGGGAGCAGTACTTC.

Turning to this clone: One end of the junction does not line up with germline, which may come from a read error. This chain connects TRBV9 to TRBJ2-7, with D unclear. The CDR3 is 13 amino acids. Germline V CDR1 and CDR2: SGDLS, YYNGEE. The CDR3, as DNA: TGTGCCGGCAGCGTACATTTCTCCTCCGAGCAGTACTTC. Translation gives CAGSVHFSSEQYF. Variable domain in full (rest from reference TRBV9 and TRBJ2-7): DSGVTQTPKHLITATGQRVTLRCSPRSGDLSVYWYQQSLDQGLQFLIQYYNGEERAKGNILERFSAQQFPDLHSELNLSSLELGDSALYFCAGSVHFSSEQYFGPGTRLTVT.

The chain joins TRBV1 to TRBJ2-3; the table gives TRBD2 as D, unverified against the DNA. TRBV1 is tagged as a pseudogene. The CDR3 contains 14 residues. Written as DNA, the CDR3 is TGCACCAGCAGCCAAGGAGGGAACACAGATACGCAGTATTTT. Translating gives CTSSQGGNTDTQYF.

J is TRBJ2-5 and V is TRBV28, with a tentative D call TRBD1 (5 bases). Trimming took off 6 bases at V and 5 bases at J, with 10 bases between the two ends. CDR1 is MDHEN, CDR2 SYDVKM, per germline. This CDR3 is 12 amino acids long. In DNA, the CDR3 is TGTGCCAGCAGGGACCCAGGGGAGACCCAGTACTTC. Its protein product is CASRDPGETQYF.

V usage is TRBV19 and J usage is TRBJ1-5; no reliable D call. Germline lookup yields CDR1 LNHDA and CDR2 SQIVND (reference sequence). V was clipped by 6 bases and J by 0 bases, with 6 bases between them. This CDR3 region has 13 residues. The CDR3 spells CASRKYSNQPQHF. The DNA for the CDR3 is TGTGCCAGTAGAAAGTATAGCAATCAGCCCCAGCATTTT.

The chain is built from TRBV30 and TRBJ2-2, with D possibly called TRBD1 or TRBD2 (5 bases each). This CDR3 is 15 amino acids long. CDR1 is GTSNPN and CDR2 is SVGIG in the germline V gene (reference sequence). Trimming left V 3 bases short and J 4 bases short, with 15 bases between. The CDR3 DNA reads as TGTGCCTGGAGCTTCCGGGACCGAGTCACCGGGGAGCTGTTTTTT. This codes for CAWSFRDRVTGELFF. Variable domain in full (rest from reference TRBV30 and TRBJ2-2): SQTIHQWPATLVQPVGSPLSLECTVEGTSNPNLYWYRQAAGRGLQLLFYSVGIGQISSEVPQNLSASRPQDRQFILSSKKLLLSDSGFYLCAWSFRDRVTGELFFGEGSRLTVL.

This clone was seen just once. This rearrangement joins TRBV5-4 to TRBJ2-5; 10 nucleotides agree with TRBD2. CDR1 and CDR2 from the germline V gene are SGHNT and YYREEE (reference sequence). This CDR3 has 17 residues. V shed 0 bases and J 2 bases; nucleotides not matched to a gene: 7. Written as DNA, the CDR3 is TGTGCCAGCAGCTTGGGAAGGACTAGCGGTTTTCAAGAGACCCAGTACTTC. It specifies CASSLGRTSGFQETQYF.

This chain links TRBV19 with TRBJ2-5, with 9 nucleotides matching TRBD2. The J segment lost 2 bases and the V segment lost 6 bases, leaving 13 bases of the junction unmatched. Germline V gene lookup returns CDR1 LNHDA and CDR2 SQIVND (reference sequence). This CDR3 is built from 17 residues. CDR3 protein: CASSVRGVTSGQETQYF. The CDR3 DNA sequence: TGTGCCAGTAGCGTCAGGGGCGTGACTAGCGGACAAGAGACCCAGTACTTC.

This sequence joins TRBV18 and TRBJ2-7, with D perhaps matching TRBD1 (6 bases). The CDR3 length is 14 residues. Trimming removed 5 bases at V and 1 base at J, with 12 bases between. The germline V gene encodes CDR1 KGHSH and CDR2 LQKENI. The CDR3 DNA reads TGTGCCAGCTCATCCTACAGGGATTCCTACGAGCAGTACTTC. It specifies CASSSYRDSYEQYF. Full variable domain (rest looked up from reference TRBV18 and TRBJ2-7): NAGVMQNPRHLVRRRGQEARLRCSPMKGHSHVYWYRQLPEEGLKFMVYLQKENIIDESGMPKERFSAEFPKEGPSILRIQQVVRGDSAAYFCASSSYRDSYEQYFGPGTRLTVT.

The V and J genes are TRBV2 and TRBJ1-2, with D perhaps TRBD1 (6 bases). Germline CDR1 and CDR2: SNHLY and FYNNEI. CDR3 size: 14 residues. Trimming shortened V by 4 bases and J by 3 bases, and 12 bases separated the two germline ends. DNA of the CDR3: TGTGCCAGCAGTGGGGAGGGGGTCTACTATGGCTACACCTTC. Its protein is CASSGEGVYYGYTF.

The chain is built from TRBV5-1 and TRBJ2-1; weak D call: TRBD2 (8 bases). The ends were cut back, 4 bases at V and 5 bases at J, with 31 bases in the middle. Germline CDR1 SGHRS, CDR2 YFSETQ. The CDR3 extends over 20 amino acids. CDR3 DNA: TGCGCCAGCAGCCCCAGGGGGGTAGCGGGATTGCCCGGAGGAAACAATGAGCAGTTCTTC. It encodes CASSPRGVAGLPGGNNEQFF.

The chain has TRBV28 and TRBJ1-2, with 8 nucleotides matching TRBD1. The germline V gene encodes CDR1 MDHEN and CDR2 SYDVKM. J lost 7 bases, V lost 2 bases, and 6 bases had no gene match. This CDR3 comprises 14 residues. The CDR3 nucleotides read TGTGCCAGCAGTTTACTGACAGGGGAGGTTGGCTACACCTTC. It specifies CASSLLTGEVGYTF.

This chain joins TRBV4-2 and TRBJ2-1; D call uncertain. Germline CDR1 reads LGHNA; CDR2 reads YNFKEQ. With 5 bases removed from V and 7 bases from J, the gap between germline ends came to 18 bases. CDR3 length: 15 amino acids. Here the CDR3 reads CASSFIPSQSNEQFF. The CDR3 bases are TGTGCCAGCAGCTTCATACCGAGTCAAAGTAATGAGCAGTTCTTC.

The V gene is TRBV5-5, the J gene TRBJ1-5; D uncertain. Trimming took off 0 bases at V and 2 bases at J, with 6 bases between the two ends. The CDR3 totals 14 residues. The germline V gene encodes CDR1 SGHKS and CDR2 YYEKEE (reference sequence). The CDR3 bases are TGTGCCAGCAGCTTGGCTATGGGCAATCAGCCCCAGCATTTT. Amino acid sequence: CASSLAMGNQPQHF. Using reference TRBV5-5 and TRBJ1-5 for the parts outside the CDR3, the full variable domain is DAGVTQSPTHLIKTRGQQVTLRCSPISGHKSVSWYQQVLGQGPQFIFQYYEKEERGRGNFPDRFSARQFPNYSSELNVNALLLGDSALYLCASSLAMGNQPQHFGDGTRLSIL.

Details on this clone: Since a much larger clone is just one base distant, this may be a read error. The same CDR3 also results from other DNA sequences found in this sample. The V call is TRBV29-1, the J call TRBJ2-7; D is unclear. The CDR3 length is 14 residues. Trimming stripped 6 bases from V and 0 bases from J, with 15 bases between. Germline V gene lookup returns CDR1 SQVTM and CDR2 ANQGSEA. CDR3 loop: CSVEVLTDSYEQYF. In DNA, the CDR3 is TGCAGCGTCGAGGTGTTGACTGACTCCTACGAGCAGTACTTC.

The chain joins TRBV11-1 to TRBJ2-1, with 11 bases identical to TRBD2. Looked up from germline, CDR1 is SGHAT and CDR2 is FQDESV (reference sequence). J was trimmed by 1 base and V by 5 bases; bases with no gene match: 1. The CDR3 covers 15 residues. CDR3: CASSPSGRSYNEQFF. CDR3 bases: TGTGCCAGCAGCCCTAGCGGGAGGTCCTACAATGAGCAGTTCTTC.

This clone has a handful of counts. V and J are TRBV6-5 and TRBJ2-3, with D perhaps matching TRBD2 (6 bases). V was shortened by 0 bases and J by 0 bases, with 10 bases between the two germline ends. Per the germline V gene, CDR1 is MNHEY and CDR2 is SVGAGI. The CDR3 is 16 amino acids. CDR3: CASSYSFGSSTDTQYF. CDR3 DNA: TGTGCCAGCAGTTACTCATTCGGGAGTAGCACAGATACGCAGTATTTT.

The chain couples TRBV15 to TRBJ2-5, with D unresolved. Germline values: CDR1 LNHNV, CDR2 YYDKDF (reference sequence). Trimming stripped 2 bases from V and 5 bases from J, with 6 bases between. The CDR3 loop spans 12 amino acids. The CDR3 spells CATSRLLETQYF. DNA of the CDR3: TGTGCCACCAGCAGATTACTGGAGACCCAGTACTTC.

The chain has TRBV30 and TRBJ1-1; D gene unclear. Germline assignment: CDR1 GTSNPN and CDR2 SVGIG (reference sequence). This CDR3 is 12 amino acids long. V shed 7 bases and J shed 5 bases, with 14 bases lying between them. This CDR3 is CASDERHTEAFF. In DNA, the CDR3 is TGTGCCTCGGACGAACGCCATACTGAAGCTTTCTTT.

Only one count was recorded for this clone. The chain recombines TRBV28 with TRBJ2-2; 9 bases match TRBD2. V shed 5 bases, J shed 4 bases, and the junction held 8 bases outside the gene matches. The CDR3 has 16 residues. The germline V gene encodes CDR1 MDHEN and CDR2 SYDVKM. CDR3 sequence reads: CASSRGSGRSTGELFF. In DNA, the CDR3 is TGTGCCAGCAGTCGAGGGAGCGGGAGGAGCACCGGGGAGCTGTTTTTT.

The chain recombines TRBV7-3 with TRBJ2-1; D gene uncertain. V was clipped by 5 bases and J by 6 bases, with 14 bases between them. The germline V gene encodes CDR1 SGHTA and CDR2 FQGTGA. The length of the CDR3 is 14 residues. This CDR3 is CASSKGAPPNEQFF. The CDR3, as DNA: TGTGCCAGCAGCAAGGGTGCCCCCCCCAATGAGCAGTTCTTC. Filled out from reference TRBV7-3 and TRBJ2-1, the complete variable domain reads GAGVSQTPSNKVTEKGKYVELRCDPISGHTALYWYRQSLGQGPEFLIYFQGTGAADDSGLPNDRFFAVRPEGSVSTLKIQRTERGDSAVYLCASSKGAPPNEQFFGPGTRLTVL.

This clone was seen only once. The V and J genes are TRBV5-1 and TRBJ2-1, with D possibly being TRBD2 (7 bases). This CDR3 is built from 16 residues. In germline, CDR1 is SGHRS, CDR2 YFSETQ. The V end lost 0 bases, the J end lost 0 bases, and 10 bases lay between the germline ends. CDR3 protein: CASSLAGGSSYNEQFF. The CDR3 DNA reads TGCGCCAGCAGCTTGGCGGGGGGCAGCTCCTACAATGAGCAGTTCTTC.

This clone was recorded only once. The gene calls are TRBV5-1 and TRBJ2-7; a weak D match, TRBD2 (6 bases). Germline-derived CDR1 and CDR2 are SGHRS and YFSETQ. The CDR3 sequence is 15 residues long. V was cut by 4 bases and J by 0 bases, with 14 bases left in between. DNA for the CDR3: TGCGCCAGCAGCCTTAGCGGAGGGGTCTCCTACGAGCAGTACTTC. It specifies CASSLSGGVSYEQYF.

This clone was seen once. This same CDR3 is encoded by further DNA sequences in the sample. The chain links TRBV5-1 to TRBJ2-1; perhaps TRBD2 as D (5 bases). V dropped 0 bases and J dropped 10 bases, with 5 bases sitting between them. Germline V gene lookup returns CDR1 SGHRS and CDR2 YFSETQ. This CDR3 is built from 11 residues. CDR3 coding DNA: TGCGCCAGCAGCTTGGGCGGGGAGCAGTTCTTC. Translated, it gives CASSLGGEQFF.